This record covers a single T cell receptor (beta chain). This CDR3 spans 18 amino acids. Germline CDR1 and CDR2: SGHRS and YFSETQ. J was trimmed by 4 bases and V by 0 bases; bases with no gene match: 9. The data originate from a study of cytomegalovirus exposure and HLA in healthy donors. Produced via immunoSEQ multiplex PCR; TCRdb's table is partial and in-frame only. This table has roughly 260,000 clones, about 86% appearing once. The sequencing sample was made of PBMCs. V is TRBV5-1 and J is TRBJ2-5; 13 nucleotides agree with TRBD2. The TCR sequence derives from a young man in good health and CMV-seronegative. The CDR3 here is CASSLGTSGSKLPETQYF. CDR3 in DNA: TGCGCCAGCAGCTTGGGGACTAGCGGGAGTAAGCTCCCAGAGACCCAGTACTTC.